This T cell receptor beta chain was captured in a study of cytomegalovirus exposure and HLA in healthy donors. With 4 bases clipped from V and 2 bases from J, the junction kept 8 bases outside the gene matches. Germline CDR1 reads MNHEY; CDR2 reads SVGAGI. The CDR3 covers 16 residues. Study results and caveats: The study carried out a later analysis of TCR beta sequences. It associated approximately 16,000 of them with specific HLA alleles at a false discovery rate of 0.05. Many donors shared some public TCRs, even though most TCR sequences were rare.

With 60 Vbeta and 13 Jbeta primers, the PCR was carried out. Libraries were prepared by immunoSEQ multiplex PCR; TCRdb keeps only in-frame clonotypes and omits some of them. The repertoire holds some 89,000 clones, with around 85% as singletons. The study sampled nominally healthy donors, though unrecorded immune exposures were likely. For this clone: Its antigen is not known.

J is TRBJ2-5 and V is TRBV6-5, with 9 bases matching TRBD2. This clonotype was sampled from a man aged 35 to 55 in good health and CMV-seropositive. The sequenced material came from PBMCs. CDR3 region: CASSLTGLAKQETQYF. The CDR3 coding sequence is TGTGCCAGCAGTTTAACCGGACTAGCGAAACAAGAGACCCAGTACTTC.